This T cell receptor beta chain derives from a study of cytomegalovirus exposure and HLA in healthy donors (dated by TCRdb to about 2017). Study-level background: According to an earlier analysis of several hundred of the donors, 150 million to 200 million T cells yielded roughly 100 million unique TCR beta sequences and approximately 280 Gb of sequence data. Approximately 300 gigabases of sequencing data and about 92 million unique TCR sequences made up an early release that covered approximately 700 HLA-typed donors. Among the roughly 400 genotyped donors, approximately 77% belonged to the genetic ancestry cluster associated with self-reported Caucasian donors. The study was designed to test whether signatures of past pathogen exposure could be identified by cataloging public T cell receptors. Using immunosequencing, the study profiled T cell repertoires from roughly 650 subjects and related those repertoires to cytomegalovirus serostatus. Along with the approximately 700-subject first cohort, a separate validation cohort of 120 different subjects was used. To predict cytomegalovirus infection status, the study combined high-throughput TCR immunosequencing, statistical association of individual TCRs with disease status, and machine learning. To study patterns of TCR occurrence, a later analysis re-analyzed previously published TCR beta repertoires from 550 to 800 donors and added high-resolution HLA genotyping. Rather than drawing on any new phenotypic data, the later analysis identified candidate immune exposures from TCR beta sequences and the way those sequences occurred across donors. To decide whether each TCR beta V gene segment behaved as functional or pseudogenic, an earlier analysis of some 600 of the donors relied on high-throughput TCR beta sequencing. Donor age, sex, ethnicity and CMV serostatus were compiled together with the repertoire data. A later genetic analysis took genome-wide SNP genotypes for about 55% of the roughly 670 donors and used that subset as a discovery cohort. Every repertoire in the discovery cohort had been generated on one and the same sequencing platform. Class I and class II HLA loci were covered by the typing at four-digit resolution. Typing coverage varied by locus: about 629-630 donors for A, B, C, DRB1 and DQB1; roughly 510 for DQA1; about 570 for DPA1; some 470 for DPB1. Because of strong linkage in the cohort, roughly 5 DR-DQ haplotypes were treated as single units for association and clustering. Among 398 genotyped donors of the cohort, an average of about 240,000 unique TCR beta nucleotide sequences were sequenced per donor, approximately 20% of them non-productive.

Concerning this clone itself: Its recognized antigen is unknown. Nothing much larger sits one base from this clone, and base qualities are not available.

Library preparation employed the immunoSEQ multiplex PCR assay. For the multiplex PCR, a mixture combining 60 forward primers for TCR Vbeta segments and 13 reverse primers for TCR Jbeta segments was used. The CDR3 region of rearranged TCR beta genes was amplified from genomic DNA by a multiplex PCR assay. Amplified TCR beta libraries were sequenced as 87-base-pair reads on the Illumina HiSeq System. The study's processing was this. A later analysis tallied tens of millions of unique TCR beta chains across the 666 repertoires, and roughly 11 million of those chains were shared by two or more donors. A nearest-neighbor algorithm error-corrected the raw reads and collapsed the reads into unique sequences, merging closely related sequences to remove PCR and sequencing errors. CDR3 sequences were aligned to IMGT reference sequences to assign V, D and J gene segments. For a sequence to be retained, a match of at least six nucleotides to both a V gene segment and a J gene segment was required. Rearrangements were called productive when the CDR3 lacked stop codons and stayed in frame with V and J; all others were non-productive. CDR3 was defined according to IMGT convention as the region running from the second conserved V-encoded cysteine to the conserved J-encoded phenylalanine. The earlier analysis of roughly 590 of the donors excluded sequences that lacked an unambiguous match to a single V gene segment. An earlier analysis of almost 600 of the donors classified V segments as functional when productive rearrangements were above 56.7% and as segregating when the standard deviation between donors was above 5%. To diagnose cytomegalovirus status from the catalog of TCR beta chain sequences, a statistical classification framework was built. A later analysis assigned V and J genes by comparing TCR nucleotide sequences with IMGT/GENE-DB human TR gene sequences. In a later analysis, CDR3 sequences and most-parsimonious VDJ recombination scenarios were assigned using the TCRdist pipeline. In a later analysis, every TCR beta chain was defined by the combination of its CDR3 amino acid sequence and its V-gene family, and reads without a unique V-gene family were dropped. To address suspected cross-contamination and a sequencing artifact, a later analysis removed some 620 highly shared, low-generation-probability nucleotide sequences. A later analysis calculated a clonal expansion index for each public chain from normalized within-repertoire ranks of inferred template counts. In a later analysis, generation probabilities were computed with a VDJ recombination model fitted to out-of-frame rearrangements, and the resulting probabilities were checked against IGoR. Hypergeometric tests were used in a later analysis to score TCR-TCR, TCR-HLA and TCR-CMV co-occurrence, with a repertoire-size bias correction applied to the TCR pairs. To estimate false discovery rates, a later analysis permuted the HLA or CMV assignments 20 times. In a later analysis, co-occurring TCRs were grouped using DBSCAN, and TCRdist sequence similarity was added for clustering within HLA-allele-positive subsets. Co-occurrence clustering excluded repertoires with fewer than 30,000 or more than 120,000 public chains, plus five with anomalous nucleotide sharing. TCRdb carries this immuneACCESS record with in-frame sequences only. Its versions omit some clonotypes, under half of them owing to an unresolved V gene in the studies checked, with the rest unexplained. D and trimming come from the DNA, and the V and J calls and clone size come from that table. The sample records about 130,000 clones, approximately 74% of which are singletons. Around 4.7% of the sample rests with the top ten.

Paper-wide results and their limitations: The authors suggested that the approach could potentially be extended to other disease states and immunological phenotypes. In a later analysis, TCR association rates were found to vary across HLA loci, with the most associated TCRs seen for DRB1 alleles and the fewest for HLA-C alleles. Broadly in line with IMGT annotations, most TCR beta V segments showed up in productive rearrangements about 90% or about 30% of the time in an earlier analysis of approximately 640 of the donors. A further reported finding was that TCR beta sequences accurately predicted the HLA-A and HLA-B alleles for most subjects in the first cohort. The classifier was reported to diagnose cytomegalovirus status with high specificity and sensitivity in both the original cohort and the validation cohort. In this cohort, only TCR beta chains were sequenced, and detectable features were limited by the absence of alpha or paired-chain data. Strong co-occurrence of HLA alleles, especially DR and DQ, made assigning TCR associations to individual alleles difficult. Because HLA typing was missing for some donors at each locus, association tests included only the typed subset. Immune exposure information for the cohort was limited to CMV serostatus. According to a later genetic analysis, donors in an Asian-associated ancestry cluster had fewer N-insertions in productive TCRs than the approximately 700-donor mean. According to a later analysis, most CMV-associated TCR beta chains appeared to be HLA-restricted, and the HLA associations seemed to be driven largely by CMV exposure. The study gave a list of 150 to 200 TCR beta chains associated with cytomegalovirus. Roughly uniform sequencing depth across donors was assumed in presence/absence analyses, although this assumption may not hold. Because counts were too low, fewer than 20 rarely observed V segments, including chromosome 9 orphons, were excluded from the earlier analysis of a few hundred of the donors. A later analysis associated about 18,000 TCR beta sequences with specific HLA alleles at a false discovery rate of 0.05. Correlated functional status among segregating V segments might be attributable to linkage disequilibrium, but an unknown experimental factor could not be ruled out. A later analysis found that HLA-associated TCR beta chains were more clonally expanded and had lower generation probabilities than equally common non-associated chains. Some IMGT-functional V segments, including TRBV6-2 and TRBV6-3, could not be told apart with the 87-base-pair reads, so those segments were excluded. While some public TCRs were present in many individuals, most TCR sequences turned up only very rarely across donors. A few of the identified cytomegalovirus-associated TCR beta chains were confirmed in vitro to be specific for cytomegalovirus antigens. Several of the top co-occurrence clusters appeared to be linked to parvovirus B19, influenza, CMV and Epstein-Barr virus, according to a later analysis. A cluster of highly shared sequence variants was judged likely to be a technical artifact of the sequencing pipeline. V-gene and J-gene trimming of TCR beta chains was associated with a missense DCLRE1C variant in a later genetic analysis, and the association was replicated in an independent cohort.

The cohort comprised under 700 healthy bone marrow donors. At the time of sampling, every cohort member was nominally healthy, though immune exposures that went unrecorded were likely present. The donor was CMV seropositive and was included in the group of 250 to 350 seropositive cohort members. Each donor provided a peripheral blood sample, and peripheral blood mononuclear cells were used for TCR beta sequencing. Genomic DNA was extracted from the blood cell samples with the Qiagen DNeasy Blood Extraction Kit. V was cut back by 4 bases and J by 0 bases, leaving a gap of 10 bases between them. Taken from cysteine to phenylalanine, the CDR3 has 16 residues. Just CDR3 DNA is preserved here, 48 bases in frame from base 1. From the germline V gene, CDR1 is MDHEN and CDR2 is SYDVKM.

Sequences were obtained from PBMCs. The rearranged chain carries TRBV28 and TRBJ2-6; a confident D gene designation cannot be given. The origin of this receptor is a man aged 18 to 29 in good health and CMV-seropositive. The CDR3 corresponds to CASSSPPSSGANVLTF. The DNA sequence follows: TGTGCCAGCAGTTCCCCACCTAGCTCTGGGGCCAACGTCCTGACTTTC.